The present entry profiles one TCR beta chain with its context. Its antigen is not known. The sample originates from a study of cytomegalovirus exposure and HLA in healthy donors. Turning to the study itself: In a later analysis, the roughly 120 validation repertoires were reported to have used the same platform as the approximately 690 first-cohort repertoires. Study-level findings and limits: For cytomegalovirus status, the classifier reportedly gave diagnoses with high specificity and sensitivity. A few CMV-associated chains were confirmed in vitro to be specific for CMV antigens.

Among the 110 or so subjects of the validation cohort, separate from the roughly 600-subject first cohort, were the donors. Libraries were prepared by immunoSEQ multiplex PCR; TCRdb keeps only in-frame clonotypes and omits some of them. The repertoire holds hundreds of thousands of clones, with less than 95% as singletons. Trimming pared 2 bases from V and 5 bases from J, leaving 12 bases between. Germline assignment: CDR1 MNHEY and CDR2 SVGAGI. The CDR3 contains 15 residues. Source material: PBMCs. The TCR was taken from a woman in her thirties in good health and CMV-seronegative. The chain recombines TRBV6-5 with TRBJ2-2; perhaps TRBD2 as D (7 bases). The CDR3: CASSYGGAGTGELFF. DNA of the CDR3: TGTGCCAGCAGTTACGGGGGGGCTGGGACCGGGGAGCTGTTTTTT.